Here is one TCR beta chain with its context. As yet, its antigen is unknown. Profiled with immunoSEQ multiplex PCR; TCRdb holds only in-frame clones, not every one. Here the sample spans around 90,000 clones, 94% being singletons. The data stem from a study of graft-versus-host responses after intestinal transplantation. For the study at large: Recipients had transplants, and these were multivisceral, liver-intestinal, or isolated intestinal. Every recipient had anti-thymocyte globulin induction and about three years of tacrolimus plus steroids.

Broader study findings: Those patients showing graft-donor T cell macrochimerism displayed high graft-versus-host to host-versus-graft clonal ratios in allografts.

Trimming took 5 bases from V and 2 from J; bases not matched to a gene: 10. CDR3 size: 16 residues. The germline CDR1 and CDR2 sequences are MNHEY and SMNVEV (reference sequence). The sample consisted of unstimulated CD4+ T cells sorted from spleen or lymph node cells, taken before transplant. The chain employs TRBV27 and TRBJ1-2, with 8 bases that match TRBD1. The clonotype was recovered from a human donor who was the organ donor for an intestinal transplant. As DNA, the CDR3 is TGTGCCAGCAGTCAGCACCGACAGGGGCAGAACTATGGCTACACCTTC. Amino acid sequence: CASSQHRQGQNYGYTF.